These 21 T cell receptor beta chains originate from one sample sequenced in a study of cytomegalovirus exposure and HLA in healthy donors. Primers: 60 Vbeta forward and 13 Jbeta reverse. Clones were read by immunoSEQ multiplex PCR, and TCRdb kept only the in-frame ones, dropping some. This repertoire shows 150,000 to 200,000 clones, under 80% found once; its top ten account for 2% to 3%. Sequences were obtained from PBMCs. These TCRs come from a human donor in good health.

J is TRBJ2-3 and V is TRBV7-9, with TRBD1 matching 11 bases. The ends lost 4 bases at V and 1 base at J; junction bases unmatched: 4. There are 16 residues in the CDR3. From germline, CDR1 is SEHNR and CDR2 FQNEAQ (reference sequence). The CDR3: CASSWTGGEGTDTQYF. CDR3 in DNA: TGTGCCAGCAGCTGGACAGGGGGCGAAGGCACAGATACGCAGTATTTT. Full variable domain (outside the CDR3, taken from reference TRBV7-9 and TRBJ2-3): DTGVSQNPRHKITKRGQNVTFRCDPISEHNRLYWYRQTLGQGPEFLTYFQNEAQLEKSRLLSDRFSAERPKGSFSTLEIQRTEQGDSAMYLCASSWTGGEGTDTQYFGPGTRLTVL.

This clone appeared a few times. The chain is built from TRBV27 and TRBJ1-1; no clear D. The V end was cut by 4 bases, the J end by 7 bases, with 13 bases between. This CDR3 comprises 13 residues. Germline-derived CDR1 and CDR2 are MNHEY and SMNVEV (reference sequence). The CDR3 bases are TGTGCCAGCAGTTCCCTGGGAGGAGGTGAAGCTTTCTTT. This sequence encodes CASSSLGGGEAFF.

The chain has TRBV6-1 and TRBJ2-5, with D possibly matching TRBD1 (5 bases). The better agreement between TRBJ2-7 and the DNA end casts doubt on the J call. CDR1 MNHNS and CDR2 SASEGT come from the germline V gene. The length of the CDR3 is 16 residues. CDR3 nucleotides: TGTGCCAGCAGTGAAGCGCTGGGCAGGGTTTCCCACGAGCAGTACTTC. This sequence encodes CASSEALGRVSHEQYF.

This clone was seen just once. The genes are TRBV28 and TRBJ2-1, with a tentative D call TRBD2 (5 bases). The CDR3 is 14 amino acids. Trimming removed 5 bases from V and 6 bases from J, with 14 bases in between. Germline loops: CDR1 MDHEN, CDR2 SYDVKM. The CDR3 DNA reads as TGTGCCAGCAGTCCCCGGACTCTGGGCAATGAGCAGTTCTTC. It translates to CASSPRTLGNEQFF. The full variable domain, with the rest looked up from reference TRBV28 and TRBJ2-1, is DVKVTQSSRYLVKRTGEKVFLECVQDMDHENMFWYRQDPGLGLRLIYFSYDVKMKEKGDIPEGYSVSREKKERFSLILESASTNQTSMYLCASSPRTLGNEQFFGPGTRLTVL.

The chain carries TRBV19 and TRBJ2-3; 10 bases are a match to TRBD1. Unmatched junction bases numbered 9, after V lost 6 bases and J lost 3 bases. The V gene's germline CDR1 is LNHDA and CDR2 SQIVND (reference sequence). The CDR3 consists of 16 residues. The CDR3 protein is CASSASTGGFTDTQYF. CDR3 nucleotides: TGTGCCAGTAGCGCCTCGACAGGGGGCTTTACAGATACGCAGTATTTT.

This chain joins TRBV27 and TRBJ1-6, with a tentative D call TRBD1 (6 bases). The CDR3 totals 14 residues. V gave up 6 bases and J gave up 8 bases, with 14 bases separating them. Germline assignment: CDR1 MNHEY and CDR2 SMNVEV (reference sequence). CDR3 amino acids: CASSFQGSDSPLHF. CDR3 nucleotides: TGTGCCAGCAGCTTCCAGGGGTCGGATTCACCCCTCCACTTT.

V usage is TRBV5-6 and J usage is TRBJ2-1; 9 nucleotides align to TRBD1. CDR1 and CDR2 (germline): SGHDT, YYEEEE. J was trimmed by 5 bases and V by 4 bases; bases with no gene match: 4. This CDR3 contains 14 residues. The CDR3 DNA sequence: TGTGCCAGCAGCCCGGGACAGGGTAACAATGAGCAGTTCTTC. Translation: CASSPGQGNNEQFF.

The genes are TRBV27 and TRBJ2-1, with TRBD2 identical over 7 bases. Germline CDR1 reads MNHEY; CDR2 reads SMNVEV (reference sequence). V lost 7 bases and J lost 3; bases outside the gene matches: 6. The length of the CDR3 is 14 residues. The CDR3 sequence: CASTLSGVYNEQFF. The CDR3 DNA sequence: TGTGCCAGCACATTGAGCGGGGTCTACAATGAGCAGTTCTTC.

About this clone: Other DNA sequences in the sample encode the same CDR3. The rearrangement joins TRBV30 to TRBJ1-3; D might be TRBD1 (5 bases). There are 14 residues in the CDR3. Germline V gene sequence: CDR1 GTSNPN, CDR2 SVGIG (reference sequence). Trimming pared 4 bases from V and 0 bases from J, leaving 10 bases between. The CDR3 loop reads CAWTPGGSGNTIYF. The CDR3 bases are TGTGCCTGGACCCCGGGGGGCTCTGGAAACACCATATATTTT.

The V gene is TRBV9, the J gene TRBJ2-5; D perhaps matches TRBD2 (7 bases). V was cut by 1 base and J by 4 bases, with 14 bases left in between. In germline, CDR1 is SGDLS, CDR2 YYNGEE. The CDR3 totals 15 residues. CDR3 loop: CASSVRGGALETQYF. CDR3 in DNA: TGTGCCAGCAGCGTAAGAGGGGGGGCTCTAGAGACCCAGTACTTC.

This CDR3 reads CASSQGTSGQETQYF. CDR3 nucleotide sequence: TGTGCCAGCAGCCAGGGGACTAGCGGCCAAGAGACCCAGTACTTC. This rearrangement joins TRBV4-2 to TRBJ2-5; 11 positions agree with TRBD2. This CDR3 spans 15 amino acids. J lost 1 base, V lost 3 bases, and 1 base had no gene match. CDR1 and CDR2 (germline): LGHNA, YNFKEQ.

The V and J genes are TRBV6-5 and TRBJ1-2; tentatively, D is TRBD1 (6 bases). With 5 bases removed from V and 11 bases from J, the gap between germline ends came to 24 bases. This CDR3 is built from 15 residues. Germline loops: CDR1 MNHEY, CDR2 SVGAGI. The CDR3 reads CASSTARGGDRGYTF. CDR3 bases: TGTGCCAGCAGTACCGCGCGTGGGGGCGACCGGGGTTACACCTTC.

The chain joins TRBV4-1 to TRBJ2-7; 7 positions match TRBD1. The germline gives CDR1 MGHRA, CDR2 YSYEKL. V gave up 3 bases and J gave up 3 bases; unmatched junction bases: 8. CDR3 length: 15 amino acids. The CDR3 DNA reads as TGCGCCAGCAGCCAGTCCGGGACAGCCAGCTACGAGCAGTACTTC. Translation: CASSQSGTASYEQYF.

This clone was counted only a few times. V is TRBV5-1 and J is TRBJ1-5; 7 bases fit TRBD1. Germline CDR1 and CDR2: SGHRS and YFSETQ. Trimming took 0 bases from V and 3 from J; bases not matched to a gene: 3. The CDR3 runs 15 residues. The DNA for the CDR3 is TGCGCCAGCAGCTTGGGGGGACAGTCCAATCAGCCCCAGCATTTT. It codes for CASSLGGQSNQPQHF.

The gene calls are TRBV4-1 and TRBJ1-2; TRBD1 is a possible D gene (5 bases). Germline-derived CDR1 and CDR2 are MGHRA and YSYEKL. The CDR3 has 15 residues. Trimming took off 4 bases at V and 8 bases at J, with 20 bases between the two ends. CDR3 sequence (DNA): TGCGCCAGCAGCCCCCAGGCGTTGGGGCGTTACGGCTACACCTTC. Encoded protein: CASSPQALGRYGYTF.

The chain joins TRBV6-4 to TRBJ2-2; D uncertain. The CDR3 consists of 16 residues. Germline V gene lookup returns CDR1 MRHNA and CDR2 SNTAGT. V dropped 4 bases and J dropped 1 base, with 13 bases sitting between them. CDR3 in amino acids: CASSVGSTRNTGELFF. In nucleotides, the CDR3 is TGTGCCAGCAGTGTCGGGTCCACCAGGAACACCGGGGAGCTGTTTTTT.

The chain is built from TRBV5-4 and TRBJ2-3; tentatively, D is TRBD2 (5 bases). The CDR3 runs 12 residues. V lost 4 bases, J lost 6 bases, and 9 bases lay in between. Germline CDR1 SGHNT, CDR2 YYREEE (reference sequence). CDR3 sequence: CASSMDWDTQYF. The CDR3 bases are TGTGCCAGCAGCATGGACTGGGATACGCAGTATTTT.

The genes are TRBV4-3 and TRBJ2-7; 7 nucleotides line up with TRBD1. Germline trimming cut 3 bases from V and 9 bases from J; bases unmatched to any gene: 8. The CDR3 runs 13 residues. The V gene's germline CDR1 is LGHNA and CDR2 YSLEER. Here the CDR3 reads CASSQTTDRRQYF. The CDR3 region has the DNA TGCGCCAGCAGCCAGACGACGGACAGGAGGCAGTACTTC.

The genes are TRBV10-1 and TRBJ2-3; TRBD1 aligns across 10 bases. With 2 bases clipped from V and 2 bases from J, the junction kept 1 base outside the gene matches. Per the germline V gene, CDR1 is WNHNN and CDR2 is SYGVQD (reference sequence). The CDR3 is made up of 15 amino acids. The CDR3 protein is CASSEGQGDTDTQYF. DNA of the CDR3: TGCGCCAGCAGTGAGGGACAGGGGGACACAGATACGCAGTATTTT.

This clone appeared a few times. CDR3 residues: CASRVPGQGQETQYF. The CDR3 nucleotides are TGTGCCAGCAGGGTACCGGGACAGGGTCAAGAGACCCAGTACTTC. This chain joins TRBV6-6 and TRBJ2-5, with 9 bases matching TRBD1. Losses at the gene ends were 6 bases for V and 2 bases for J; bases not matched to a gene: 7. The CDR3 consists of 15 residues. CDR1 and CDR2 from the germline V gene are MNHNY and SVGAGI (reference sequence).

As DNA, the CDR3 is TGTGCCAGTATTTTAGCGCCGGGCACCGGGGAGCTGTTTTTT. It codes for CASILAPGTGELFF. V and J are TRBV19 and TRBJ2-2, with a possible D match to TRBD2 (5 bases). The CDR3 is 14 amino acids. Germline V CDR1 and CDR2: LNHDA, SQIVND (reference sequence). V dropped 7 bases and J dropped 4 bases, with 13 bases sitting between them.